This T cell receptor beta chain was identified in a study of Ad26.COV2.S vaccination and SARS-CoV-2 variants. Whole-study context: Intramuscularly, Ad26.COV2.S was given either once or twice, 56 days apart.

Study-level points and caveats: Measurement of non-spike TCR breadth gave similar results in vaccine and placebo recipients. Spike-specific TCR breadth in vaccine recipients exceeded that seen in placebo recipients.

Treatment indicated: approximately 18 received Ad26.COV2.S at low or high dose, single or two shots; roughly five received placebo; per-sample allocation not given. Samples analyzed were those drawn on day 63 after the first vaccine or placebo injection. As regards this clone: Its cognate antigen is unknown.

The table came from immunoSEQ multiplex PCR; TCRdb's copy has only in-frame clones and leaves some out. The sample has 350,000 to 400,000 clones, approximately 86% seen once. This CDR3 is 12 amino acids long. Germline-derived CDR1 and CDR2 are SEHNR and FQNEAQ (reference sequence). V was cut by 6 bases and J by 6 bases, with 11 bases left in between. The chain links TRBV7-9 to TRBJ1-1, with a possible D match to TRBD1 (5 bases). The source is a person aged 18-60 years who received the Ad26.COV2.S COVID-19 vaccine or a placebo. The sequenced sample was peripheral blood, obtained in a trial of Ad26.COV2.S vaccine versus placebo. The CDR3 DNA reads as TGTGCCAGCAGGGGGCGCTCCCCTGAAGCTTTCTTT. Residues: CASRGRSPEAFF.